The rows below give T cell receptor beta chains drawn from one sample of a study of blood T cell repertoires in COVID-19. Produced via immunoSEQ multiplex PCR; TCRdb's table is partial and in-frame only. The repertoire includes about 270,000 clones, approximately 87% of them detected once, and around 12% sits in the top ten. Sequencing used peripheral blood. The receptors were gathered from a woman aged 25 to 39 with COVID-19, enrolled during active disease. Each CDR3 is given with its conserved first and last residue. The D gene is left open where the match is weak.

TRBJ2-1,TRBV5-1,TRBD1,CASSWTGGSNEQFF
TRBJ1-4,TRBV6-2/TRBV6-3,TRBD1,CASSYGTGYSEKLFF
TRBJ2-2,TRBV6-5,-,CASSYGGAGELFF
TRBJ1-1,TRBV25-1,TRBD1,CASSEYGTGGEAFF
TRBJ2-7,TRBV28,-,CASSLSYSTYEQYF
TRBJ1-1,TRBV6-5,-,CASRYDTFSNTEAFF
TRBJ2-5,TRBV29-1,-,CSVEGKEEKETQYF
TRBJ1-5,TRBV19,-,CASSIPSGRWPQHF
TRBJ2-7,TRBV18,TRBD2,CASSVGAGLLYEQYF
TRBJ2-5,TRBV2,-,CASKARGIVETQYF
TRBJ2-7,TRBV10-3,TRBD1,CATEDRDRGFEQYF
TRBJ2-5,TRBV9,TRBD2,CASSVEGSGGPQETQYF
TRBJ2-7,TRBV7-6,-,CASSQGLTIAYEQYF
TRBJ1-5,TRBV30,-,CAWSPWGIYSNQPQHF
TRBJ1-2,TRBV14,-,CASSQTRYYGYTF
TRBJ2-2,TRBV3-1/TRBV3-2,-,CASTGLPTGELFF
TRBJ1-1,TRBV6-6,-,CASSRSAGPTNTEAFF
TRBJ2-7,TRBV30,TRBD1,CAWSVRGPGEQYF
TRBJ2-5,TRBV28,TRBD2,CASSAPLLTSGGSETQYF
TRBJ1-3,TRBV7-9,-,CASSSTRTESGNTIYF
TRBJ2-5,TRBV4-1,TRBD2,CASSQIAGDQETQYF